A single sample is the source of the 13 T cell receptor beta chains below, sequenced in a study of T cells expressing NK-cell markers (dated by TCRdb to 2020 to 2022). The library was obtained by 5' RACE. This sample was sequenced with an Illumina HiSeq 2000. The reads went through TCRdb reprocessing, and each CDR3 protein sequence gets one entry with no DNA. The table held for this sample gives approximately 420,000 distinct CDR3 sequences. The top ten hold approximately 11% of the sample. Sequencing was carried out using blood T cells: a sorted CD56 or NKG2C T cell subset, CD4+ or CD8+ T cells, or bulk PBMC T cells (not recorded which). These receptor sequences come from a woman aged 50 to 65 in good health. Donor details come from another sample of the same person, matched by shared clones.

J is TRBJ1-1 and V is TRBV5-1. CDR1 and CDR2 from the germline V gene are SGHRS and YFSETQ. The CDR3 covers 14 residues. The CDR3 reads CASSLARRDDEAFF.

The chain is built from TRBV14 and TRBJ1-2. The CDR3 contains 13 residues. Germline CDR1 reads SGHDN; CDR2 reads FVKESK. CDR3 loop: CASSQGGGGGYTF.

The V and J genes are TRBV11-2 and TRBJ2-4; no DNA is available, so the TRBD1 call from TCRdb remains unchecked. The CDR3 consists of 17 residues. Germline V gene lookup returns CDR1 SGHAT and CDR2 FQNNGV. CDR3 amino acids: CASSLVGGAWTKNIQYF.

The CDR3 loop is CASSRGSYNEQFF. The genes are TRBV18 and TRBJ2-1. The CDR3 loop spans 13 amino acids. Germline-derived CDR1 and CDR2 are KGHSH and LQKENI.

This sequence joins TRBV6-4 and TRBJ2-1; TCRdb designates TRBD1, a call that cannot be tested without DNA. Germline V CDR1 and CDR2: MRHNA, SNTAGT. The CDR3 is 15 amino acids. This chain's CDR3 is CASSGVWTGKDEQFF.

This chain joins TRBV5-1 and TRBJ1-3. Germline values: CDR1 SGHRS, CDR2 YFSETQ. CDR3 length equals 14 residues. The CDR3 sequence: CASSFGQALNTIYF.

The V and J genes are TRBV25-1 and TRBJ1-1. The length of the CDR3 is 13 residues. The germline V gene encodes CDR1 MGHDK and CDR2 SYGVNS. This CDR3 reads CASSEFIREVAFF. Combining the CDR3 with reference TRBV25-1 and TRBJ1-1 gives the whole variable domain EADIYQTPRYLVIGTGKKITLECSQTMGHDKMYWYQQDPGMELHLIHYSYGVNSTEKGDLSSESTVSRIRTEHFPLTLESARPSHTSQYLCASSEFIREVAFFGQGTRLTVV.

This CDR3 reads CASSFLPAYNEQFF. The chain links TRBV5-1 to TRBJ2-1. The germline gives CDR1 SGHRS, CDR2 YFSETQ. CDR3 length equals 14 residues. The full variable domain, in which reference TRBV5-1 and TRBJ2-1 provide the parts outside the CDR3, is KAGVTQTPRYLIKTRGQQVTLSCSPISGHRSVSWYQQTPGQGLQFLFEYFSETQRNKGNFPGRFSGRQFSNSRSEMNVSTLELGDSALYLCASSFLPAYNEQFFGPGTRLTVL.

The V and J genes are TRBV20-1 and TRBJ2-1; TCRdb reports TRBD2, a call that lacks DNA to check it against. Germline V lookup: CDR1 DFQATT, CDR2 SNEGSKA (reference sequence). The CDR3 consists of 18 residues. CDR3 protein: CSASAVMGLAGEYNEQFF.

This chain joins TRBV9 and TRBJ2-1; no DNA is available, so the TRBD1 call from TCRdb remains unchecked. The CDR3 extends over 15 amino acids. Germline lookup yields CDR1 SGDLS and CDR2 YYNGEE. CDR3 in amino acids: CASSVEGQPYNEQFF.

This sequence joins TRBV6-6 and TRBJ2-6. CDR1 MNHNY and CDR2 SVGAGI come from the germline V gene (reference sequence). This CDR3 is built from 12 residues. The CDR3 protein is CASTSGANVLTF.

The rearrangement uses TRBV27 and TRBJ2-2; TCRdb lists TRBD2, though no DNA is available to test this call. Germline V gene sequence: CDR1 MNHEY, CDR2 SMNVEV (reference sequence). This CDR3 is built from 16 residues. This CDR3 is CASSLGALANTGELFF.

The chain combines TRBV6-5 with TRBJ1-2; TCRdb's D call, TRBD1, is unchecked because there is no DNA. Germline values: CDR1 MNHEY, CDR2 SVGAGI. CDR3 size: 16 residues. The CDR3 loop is CASSFNAGAVNYGYTF.